This T cell receptor beta chain was observed in a study of blood T cell repertoires in COVID-19. Study information: Samples representing acute and convalescent COVID-19 were sourced from the United States, Italy and Spain. T cells, B-cell-depleted T cells, or PBMCs supplied cDNA or gDNA.

Germline loops: CDR1 SGHDT, CDR2 YYEEEE. The J segment lost 4 bases and the V segment lost 0 bases, leaving 4 bases of the junction unmatched. The CDR3 spans 15 residues. Original methodology: Amplification with reference gene primers provided the estimates of nucleated cell counts. The data were produced by immunoSEQ multiplex PCR, yet TCRdb's version contains in-frame clones alone and is incomplete. The DNA was the basis for D and trimming; V, J and clone size are from that table. Among 250,000 to 300,000 clones listed, approximately 80% were seen once. Sequenced: peripheral blood. The TCR comes from a woman aged 55-75 years with active or convalescent COVID-19. The V call is TRBV5-6, the J call TRBJ2-5; 9 nucleotides agree with TRBD1. The chain's CDR3 is CASSLDRGQGETQYF. The CDR3 bases are TGTGCCAGCAGCTTGGACAGGGGGCAGGGAGAGACCCAGTACTTC.